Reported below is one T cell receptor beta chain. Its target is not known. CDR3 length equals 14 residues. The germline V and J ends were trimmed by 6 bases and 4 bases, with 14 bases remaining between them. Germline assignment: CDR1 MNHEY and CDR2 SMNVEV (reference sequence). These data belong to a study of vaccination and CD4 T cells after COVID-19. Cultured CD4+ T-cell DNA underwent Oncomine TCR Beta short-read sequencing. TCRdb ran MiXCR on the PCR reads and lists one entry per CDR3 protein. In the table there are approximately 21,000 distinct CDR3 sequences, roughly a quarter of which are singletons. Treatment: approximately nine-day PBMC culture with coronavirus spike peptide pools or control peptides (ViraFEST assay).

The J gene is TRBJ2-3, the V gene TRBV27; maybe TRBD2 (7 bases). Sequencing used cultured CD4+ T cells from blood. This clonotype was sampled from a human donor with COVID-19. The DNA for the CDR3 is TGTGCCAGCAGGTCCTTAGGGGGGGCAGATACGCAGTATTTT. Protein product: CASRSLGGADTQYF.